This T cell receptor beta chain was found in a study of blood T cell repertoires in COVID-19. At the level of the study: COVID-19 samples, acute and convalescent, were from the United States, Italy and Spain. In each case, the material was cDNA or gDNA derived from T cells, B-cell-depleted T cells, or PBMCs.

V lost 4 bases and J lost 5, with 14 bases in between. The V gene's germline CDR1 is LGHDT and CDR2 YNNKEL (reference sequence). CDR3 length: 14 amino acids. Study processing details: Amplification of reference gene primers provided the estimated nucleated cell counts. Assay: immunoSEQ multiplex PCR; the TCRdb copy retains only in-frame clones and omits some. From that table come the V and J calls and clone size; the DNA was used to work out D and trimming. The table lists 130,000 to 150,000 clones, 84% of them singletons, with 38% in the top ten. The sequenced material came from peripheral blood. This TCR was sampled from a human donor in a cohort sampled during active COVID-19. The chain recombines TRBV3-1 (or the pseudogene TRBV3-2) with TRBJ1-1, with D maybe TRBD1 (6 bases). The CDR3 reads CASSPPGGRTEAFF. The CDR3 nucleotides are TGTGCCAGCAGCCCCCCGGGGGGGCGGACTGAAGCTTTCTTT.